These 12 T cell receptor beta chains share one sample of origin, sequenced in a study of vaccination effects on CD4 cells after COVID-19. Using immunoSEQ multiplex PCR, the repertoire was profiled, and TCRdb retains in-frame clones only, with some absent. Of tens of thousands of clones in the sample, around 70% were seen once. These receptors are not linked to any known antigen. With the ViraFEST assay, the study expanded antigen-specific CD4+ T cells using viral peptide pools, then sequenced them. Following 10 days of culture, CD4+ T cells were isolated. The source was CD4+ T cells from PBMCs cultured with HCoV-229E spike peptides, collected before COVID-19 vaccination. Every receptor here comes from a human donor who received a COVID-19 vaccine.

This chain uses TRBV6-5 with TRBJ1-6, with 7 bases aligning to TRBD1. Germline-derived CDR1 and CDR2 are MNHEY and SVGAGI. Trimming at V came to 9 bases and at J to 2 bases, leaving 7 bases not matched to a gene. CDR3 length: 15 amino acids. In DNA form, the CDR3 reads TGTGCCAGTCTCCGGGACAGTGCCTATAATTCACCCCTCCACTTT. It codes for CASLRDSAYNSPLHF.

The rearrangement joins TRBV2 to TRBJ1-5; 8 bases line up with TRBD1. The CDR3 covers 14 residues. V was clipped by 5 bases and J by 6 bases; unmatched bases: 6. The germline V gene encodes CDR1 SNHLY and CDR2 FYNNEI. For the CDR3, the DNA is TGTGCCAGCAGTCAGCAGGGGGCCCTTCAGCCCCAGCATTTT. Its translation is CASSQQGALQPQHF.

CDR3 bases: TGTGCCAGCAGTCCAACCCCTCCCAGACAGCTATCCTCTCGGGAGACCCAGTACTTC. It encodes CASSPTPPRQLSSRETQYF. The rearrangement joins TRBV27 to TRBJ2-5; a weak D match, TRBD1 (5 bases). This CDR3 region has 19 residues. V shed 5 bases and J shed 5 bases, with 30 bases lying between them. Germline-derived CDR1 and CDR2 are MNHEY and SMNVEV (reference sequence).

The rearrangement links TRBV18 to TRBJ1-3; no firm D call. The CDR3 loop spans 17 amino acids. Looked up from germline, CDR1 is KGHSH and CDR2 is LQKENI. The V gene lost 3 bases and the J gene lost 0 bases, with 15 bases spanning the gap. The CDR3 nucleotides read TGTGCCAGCTCACCGGGGATCGGGTTTTCCTCTGGAAACACCATATATTTT. This codes for CASSPGIGFSSGNTIYF.

This clone was found once. The chain has TRBV11-2 and TRBJ2-2; 10 nucleotides align to TRBD2. This CDR3 spans 16 amino acids. The J segment lost 2 bases and the V segment lost 2 bases, leaving 2 bases of the junction unmatched. CDR1 and CDR2 (germline): SGHAT, FQNNGV. The CDR3 reads CASSLLAGGNTGELFF. The CDR3 DNA follows: TGTGCCAGCAGCTTATTAGCGGGGGGTAACACCGGGGAGCTGTTTTTT.

The chain is built from TRBV5-1 and TRBJ2-3; the D gene is possibly TRBD2 (5 bases). Germline-derived CDR1 and CDR2 are SGHRS and YFSETQ. The V end lost 5 bases, the J end lost 4 bases, and 14 bases lay between the germline ends. CDR3 length equals 14 residues. Written as DNA, the CDR3 is TGCGCCAGCAGAGAGGCTTTCGGGGCAGATACGCAGTATTTT. Amino acid sequence: CASREAFGADTQYF.

The chain links TRBV6-5 to TRBJ1-4; no reliable D call. The CDR3 sequence is 13 residues long. Germline CDR1 reads MNHEY; CDR2 reads SVGAGI. With 5 bases removed from V and 8 bases from J, the gap between germline ends came to 12 bases. CDR3 nucleotides: TGTGCCAGCAGTAGAGGCGAGAAGGAAAAACTGTTTTTT. Protein sequence: CASSRGEKEKLFF.

The chain has TRBV6-4 and TRBJ2-5; D assignment may be TRBD1 or TRBD2 (5 bases each). Trimming removed 8 bases from V and 5 bases from J, with 21 bases in between. Germline CDR1 is MRHNA and CDR2 is SNTAGT. This CDR3 has 15 amino acids. The CDR3, as DNA: TGTGCCAGCTCCCGACTGGGGACCACCGGGGAGACCCAGTACTTC. Encoded protein: CASSRLGTTGETQYF.

The sample holds a few counts of this clone. The chain employs TRBV5-8 and TRBJ2-3; 8 nucleotides match TRBD2. V was clipped by 8 bases and J by 0 bases; unmatched bases: 17. Germline CDR1 is SGHTS and CDR2 is YDEGEE. This CDR3 region has 18 residues. Here the CDR3 reads CASPEFPPRGVSTDTQYF. For the CDR3, the DNA is TGTGCCAGTCCAGAATTCCCCCCGCGGGGGGTGAGCACAGATACGCAGTATTTT.

In this sample, this clone turned up a few times. The V call is TRBV7-2, the J call TRBJ2-7; D is tentatively TRBD1 or TRBD2 (5 bases each). The CDR3 length is 14 residues. V was clipped by 1 base and J by 1 base, with 8 bases between them. Germline CDR1 and CDR2: SGHTA and FQGNSA. The CDR3 here is CASSLGGASYEQYV. CDR3 sequence (DNA): TGTGCCAGCAGCTTAGGAGGGGCTTCCTACGAGCAGTACGTC.

The chain joins TRBV5-1 to TRBJ1-2; TRBD1 might be the D (6 bases). The V gene's germline CDR1 is SGHRS and CDR2 YFSETQ. This CDR3 has 13 amino acids. Trimming cost V 4 bases and J 14 bases, with 21 bases left between them. In DNA form, the CDR3 reads TGCGCCAGCAGCCCCTCCCCAGGGGAGGATGGGACCTTC. Amino acid sequence: CASSPSPGEDGTF.

The chain has TRBV24-1 and TRBJ2-1, with 15 bases identical to TRBD2. J lost 5 bases, V lost 3 bases, and 13 bases had no gene match. Germline V gene sequence: CDR1 KGHDR, CDR2 SFDVKD. This CDR3 spans 20 amino acids. The CDR3 loop is CATSDHSGTSGGRANNEQFF. The CDR3 DNA follows: TGTGCCACCAGTGATCACTCCGGGACTAGCGGGGGGCGGGCAAACAATGAGCAGTTCTTC.